This T cell receptor beta chain originates from a study of CXCR3-negative and CXCR3-positive naive CD8 T cells. Whole-study context: Sequencing yielded about 150 million TRB reads, roughly 1.5 +/- 0.3 million per library.

UMI labels and 5' RACE were used to prepare the TRB cDNA libraries. TCRdb re-called the 5' RACE reads and catalogs CDR3 proteins one per entry, DNA excluded. The sample holds roughly 89,000 distinct CDR3 sequences. Study-wide results and limits: Both of the naive subsets showed about the same high diversity, but memory CD8+ cells had much less.

Remarks on this clonotype: Its antigen is currently unknown.

Per germline, CDR1 MNHEY and CDR2 SVGEGT. This CDR3 has 14 residues. Material: naive CXCR3- CD8+ T cells from blood. Subset indicated: CD45RO-CCR7+CD27+CD95- naive CD8+ T cells lacking CXCR3 (TNR3-). The V and J genes are TRBV6-2 or TRBV6-3 and TRBJ2-5; the TCRdb call, TRBD2, lacks DNA for checking. The sequence came from a human donor in good health. Some clones in this sample may be carry-over from other donors' samples. The chain's CDR3 is CAISGLAGQETQYF.